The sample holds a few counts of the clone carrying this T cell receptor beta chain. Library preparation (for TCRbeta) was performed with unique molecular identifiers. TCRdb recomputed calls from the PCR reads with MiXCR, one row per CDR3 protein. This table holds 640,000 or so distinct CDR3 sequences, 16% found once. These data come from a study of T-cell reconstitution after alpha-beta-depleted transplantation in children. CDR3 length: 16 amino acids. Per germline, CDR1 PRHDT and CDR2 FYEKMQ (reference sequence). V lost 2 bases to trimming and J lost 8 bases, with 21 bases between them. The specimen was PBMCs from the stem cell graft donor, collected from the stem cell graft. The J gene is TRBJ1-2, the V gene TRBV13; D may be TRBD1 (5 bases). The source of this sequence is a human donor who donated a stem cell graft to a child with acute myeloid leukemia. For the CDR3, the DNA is TGTGCCAGCAGCTTACGCAACAGGAGGGCCTCGGGGGGCTACACCTTC. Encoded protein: CASSLRNRRASGGYTF.